This TCR beta chain was identified during a study of vaccination effects on CD4 cells after COVID-19 (dated by TCRdb to the early 2020s). Some background on the complete study: In the ViraFEST assay, PBMC were stimulated with viral peptide pools, and antigen-specific CD4+ T cell clonotypes were then identified by expansion using TCR sequencing. Each participant got two doses of an mRNA SARS-CoV-2 vaccine, either BNT162b2 or mRNA-1273. In a couple of convalescent patients, pre-vaccine samples were collected 16 days and one week ahead of the first dose, 142 and 148 days after COVID-19 diagnosis. Some 1.9 million PBMC per well were cultured with around 10 ug/ml peptides in IMDM containing roughly 5% human AB serum, approximately 10 IU/ml IL-2 and gentamicin. In both COVID-19 convalescent patients and infection-naive vaccine recipients, the study compared SARS-CoV-2 spike-specific CD4+ TCR repertoires from before mRNA vaccination with those from after it. Altogether, some ten COVID-19 convalescent patients and several SARS-CoV-2-naive healthy vaccine recipients made up the full study. Cultures from other donors in the study were sequenced with the Oncomine TCR Beta short-read assay on an Illumina iSeq 100.

As to this clone: The antigen this receptor binds is unknown. No quality values exist for individual bases; no much larger clone is one base distant.

Points the paper makes about the study in general: In convalescent patients, the post-vaccine spike-reactive repertoire was composed mainly of new vaccine-induced clones that were largely distinct from infection-induced clones. At late post-vaccination timepoints, both infection-induced and vaccine-induced clones showed marked clonal contraction, consistent with waning T cell responses. The study was limited by a small number of convalescent patients and lacked early post-infection timepoints.

The library was produced with the immunoSEQ multiplex PCR assay. TCR beta CDR3 sequencing was performed on DNA from the cultured, isolated CD4+ T cells. The published analysis was carried out like this. Non-productive TCR sequences were removed and reads were trimmed to the CDR3 region, keeping CDR3s of at least 7 amino acids. Antigen-specific clonotypes were identified with the MANAFEST web app by comparing expansion in peptide wells against reference cultures. Positive clones required FDR<0.05 expansion versus reference and all other wells, odds ratio above 5, and frequency above 0.1% in two replicate wells. Cross-reactive clonotypes were defined as significantly expanded in SARS-CoV-2 spike wells and in at least one common cold coronavirus spike condition. CDR3 similarity was assessed by Levenshtein distance with the stringdist R package, and unrooted trees were built with ape in R 3.6.1. This is the immuneACCESS table as TCRdb keeps it, with only in-frame sequences that have V and J called. A part of the clones is gone; compared with another copy, unresolved V genes explain less than half, and the rest is unexplained. The V and J calls and the clone size are those of that table, but D and trimming were determined from the DNA. Counted in this sample were 40,000 to 55,000 clones; 74% of them appeared once. Of the sample, approximately 9% is held by the ten largest clones.

At the junction V is shortened by 0 bases and J by 0 bases; bases outside the gene matches: 0. Sequences SGHNT (CDR1) and YYREEE (CDR2) are obtained from the germline V gene (reference sequence). CDR3 length: 15 amino acids, cysteine to phenylalanine. Of all the DNA, just the CDR3 is kept, 45 bases in frame from base 1. After less than 13 days of culture, CD4+ T cells were isolated with the EasySep CD4+ T cell isolation kit. Convalescent patients had PCR-confirmed SARS-CoV-2 infection between March and December 2020, before Alpha, Beta and Delta variants emerged in the United States. Half of the culture medium was replaced with fresh IL-2-containing medium on days 3 and 7. Each peptide stimulation condition was cultured in triplicate wells unless otherwise noted. Using Ficoll-Paque Plus gradient centrifugation, PBMC were separated from whole blood and then either used fresh or cryopreserved at -140C. Genomic DNA was extracted from cultured CD4+ T cells with the QIAamp micro DNA kit.

Recombination joined TRBV5-4 with TRBJ2-1; 7 junctional bases match TRBD2. This TCR derives from a human donor who had a prior SARS-CoV-2 infection. The sequencing here drew on CD4+ T cells from PBMCs cultured without peptide, taken before COVID-19 vaccination. At the DNA level, the sequence is TGTGCCAGCAGCTTGGGGGGGGGCTCCTACAATGAGCAGTTCTTC. Its protein is CASSLGGGSYNEQFF. When the CDR3 is completed using the reference TRBV5-4 and TRBJ2-1 genes on either side, the full variable domain is ETGVTQSPTHLIKTRGQQVTLRCSSQSGHNTVSWYQQALGQGPQFIFQYYREEENGRGNFPPRFSGLQFPNYSSELNVNALELDDSALYLCASSLGGGSYNEQFFGPGTRLTVL.